This TCR beta chain came from a study of cytomegalovirus exposure and HLA in healthy donors. In the PCR, 60 Vbeta and 13 Jbeta primers were used. Using immunoSEQ multiplex PCR, the repertoire was profiled, and TCRdb retains in-frame clones only, with some absent. The table lists under 200,000 clones. A remark on this clone: Compared with germline, one end of the junction differs, possibly owing to a read error.

Sequencing was carried out using PBMCs. This receptor was obtained from a woman between 18 and 29 years old in good health and CMV-seropositive.

The CDR3 DNA reads TGCGCCAGCAGCCCCGACTTAGCGGGATCGCAGTATTTC. As protein: CASSPDLAGSQYF. The chain combines TRBV5-1 with TRBJ2-3; 8 positions agree with TRBD2. Germline V gene sequence: CDR1 SGHRS, CDR2 YFSETQ. There are 13 residues in the CDR3.